The clone carrying this T cell receptor beta chain was seen more than once but under ten times. Its antigen is not known. The data are from a study of T cells after yellow fever vaccination. Study details: Those fractions that held only low numbers of cells were prepared using the SMART-Seq v4 Ultra Low Input RNA kit.

Findings and limits, study-wide: Re-detected after boosting: most primary clones, around 97% of CD4 and 80% to 90% of CD8. CD4 and CD8 compartments shared a small share of clonotypes.

Germline V gene sequence: CDR1 ENHRY, CDR2 SYGVKD. The V end was cut by 2 bases, the J end by 5 bases, with 9 bases between. The CDR3 runs 13 residues. UMIs were added to TCR cDNA along with a universal primer site when it was made by 5'RACE template switching. Each CDR3 protein is one row after TCRdb ran MiXCR on the 5' RACE reads. The sample has hundreds of thousands of distinct CDR3 sequences; about a fifth are singletons. This TCR was sampled from a man younger than 35 who received the YFV17D yellow fever vaccine. This rearrangement joins TRBV10-3 to TRBJ2-5; TRBD1 is a possible D gene (6 bases). Sequenced here: PBMCs, sampled roughly 20 days after the first yellow fever vaccination. The CDR3 region has the DNA TGTGCCATCAGTGAGCCCGACAGGGAGACCCAGTACTTC. Its translation: CAISEPDRETQYF.